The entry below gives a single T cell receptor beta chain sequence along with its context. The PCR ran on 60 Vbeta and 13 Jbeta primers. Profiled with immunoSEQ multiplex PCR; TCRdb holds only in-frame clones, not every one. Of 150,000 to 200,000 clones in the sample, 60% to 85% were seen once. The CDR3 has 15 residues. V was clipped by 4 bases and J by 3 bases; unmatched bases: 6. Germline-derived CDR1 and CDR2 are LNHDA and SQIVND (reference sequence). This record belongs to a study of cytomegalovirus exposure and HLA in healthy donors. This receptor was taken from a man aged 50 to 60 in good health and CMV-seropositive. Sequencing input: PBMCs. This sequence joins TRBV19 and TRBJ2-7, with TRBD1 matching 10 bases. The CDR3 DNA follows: TGTGCCAGTAGTACCGGACAGGGGGGAAGCTACGAGCAGTACTTC. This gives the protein CASSTGQGGSYEQYF. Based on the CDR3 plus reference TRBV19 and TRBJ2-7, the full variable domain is DGGITQSPKYLFRKEGQNVTLSCEQNLNHDAMYWYRQDPGQGLRLIYYSQIVNDFQKGDIAEGYSVSREKKESFPLTVTSAQKNPTAFYLCASSTGQGGSYEQYFGPGTRLTVT.